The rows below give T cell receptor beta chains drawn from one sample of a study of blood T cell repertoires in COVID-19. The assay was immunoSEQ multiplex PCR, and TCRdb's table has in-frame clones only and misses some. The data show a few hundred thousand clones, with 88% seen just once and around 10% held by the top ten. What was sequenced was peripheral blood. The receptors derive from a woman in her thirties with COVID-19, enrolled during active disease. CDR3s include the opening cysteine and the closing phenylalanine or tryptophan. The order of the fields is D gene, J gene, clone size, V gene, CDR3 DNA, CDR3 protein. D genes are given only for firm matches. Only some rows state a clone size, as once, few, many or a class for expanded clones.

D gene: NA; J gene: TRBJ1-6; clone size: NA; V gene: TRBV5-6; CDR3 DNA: TGTGCCAGCAGCTCCAGGTATAATTCACCCCTCCACTTT; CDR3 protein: CASSSRYNSPLHF
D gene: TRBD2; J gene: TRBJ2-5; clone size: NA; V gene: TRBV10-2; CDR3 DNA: TGCGCCAGCAGTTCGTTGCTAGCGGGAGCCCCGTACCAAGAGACCCAGTACTTC; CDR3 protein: CASSSLLAGAPYQETQYF
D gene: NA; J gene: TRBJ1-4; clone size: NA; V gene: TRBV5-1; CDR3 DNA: TGCGCCAGCAGCTTGGAGGTAGGGGCAGGTGAAAAACTGTTTTTT; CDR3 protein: CASSLEVGAGEKLFF
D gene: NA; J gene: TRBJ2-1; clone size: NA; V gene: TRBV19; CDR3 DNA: TGTGCCAGTAGAGGGGGCAGTGCGGGAGGTTCCTTTCGGGAGCAGTTCTTC; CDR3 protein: CASRGGSAGGSFREQFF
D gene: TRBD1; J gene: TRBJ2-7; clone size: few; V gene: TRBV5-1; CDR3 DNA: TGCGCCAGCAGCCTAACTCCGGGACAGCGATTTTACGAGCAGTACTTC; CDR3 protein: CASSLTPGQRFYEQYF
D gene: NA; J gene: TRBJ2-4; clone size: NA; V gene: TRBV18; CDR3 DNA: TGTGCCAGCTCTCGACAGGGGAGGGAGGTTCAGTACTTC; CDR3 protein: CASSRQGREVQYF
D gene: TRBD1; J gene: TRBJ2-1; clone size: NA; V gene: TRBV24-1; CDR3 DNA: TGTGCCACCAGTGACCACCGACAGGGCTCCTACAATGAGCAGTTCTTC; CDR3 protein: CATSDHRQGSYNEQFF
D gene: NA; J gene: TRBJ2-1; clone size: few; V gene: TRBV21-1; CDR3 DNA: TGTGCCAGCAGCAAAGTGGGCGGGAGGGCGGTTAATGAGCAGTTCTTC; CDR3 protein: CASSKVGGRAVNEQFF
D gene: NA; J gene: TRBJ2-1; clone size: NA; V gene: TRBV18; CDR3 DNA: TGTGCCAGCCTGGGACTTCCCTGGGAAGAGGAGCAGTTCTTC; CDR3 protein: CASLGLPWEEEQFF
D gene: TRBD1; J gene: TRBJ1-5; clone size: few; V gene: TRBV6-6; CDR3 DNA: TGTGCCAGCAGTCGAGCCGGGGACAGCGTCAATCAGCCCCAGCATTTT; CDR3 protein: CASSRAGDSVNQPQHF
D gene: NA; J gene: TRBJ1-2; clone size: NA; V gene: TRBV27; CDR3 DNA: TGTGCCAGCAGTCTAGACAGCACGTATGGCTACACCTTC; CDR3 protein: CASSLDSTYGYTF
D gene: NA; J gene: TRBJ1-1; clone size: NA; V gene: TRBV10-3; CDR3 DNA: TGTGCCATCGGGGGGTTGAACACTGAAGCTTTCTTT; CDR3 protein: CAIGGLNTEAFF
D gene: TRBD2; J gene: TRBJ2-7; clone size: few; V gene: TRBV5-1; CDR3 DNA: TGCGCCAGCAGCTTGGAATTAGCGGGGTCCTACGAGCAGTACTTC; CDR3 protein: CASSLELAGSYEQYF
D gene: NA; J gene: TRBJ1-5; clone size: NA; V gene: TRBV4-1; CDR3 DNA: TGCGCCAGCAGCCATAGACAGGGCAATCAGCCCCAGCATTTT; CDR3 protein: CASSHRQGNQPQHF
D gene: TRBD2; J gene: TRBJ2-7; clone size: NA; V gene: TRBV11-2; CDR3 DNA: TGTGCCAGCAGCAACGCGGGGGGACTAGCGGGAGGGCCCGACGAGCAGTACTTC; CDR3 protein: CASSNAGGLAGGPDEQYF
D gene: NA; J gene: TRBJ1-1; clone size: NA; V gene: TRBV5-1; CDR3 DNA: TGCGCCAGCAGCCTACGACACCACCAGGGCGCTGAAGCTTTCTTT; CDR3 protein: CASSLRHHQGAEAFF
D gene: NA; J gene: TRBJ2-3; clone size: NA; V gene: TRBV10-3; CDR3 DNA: TGTGCCATCAGTGAGATCCTGTGGGGGGTTTCGGATACGCAGTATTTT; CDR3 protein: CAISEILWGVSDTQYF
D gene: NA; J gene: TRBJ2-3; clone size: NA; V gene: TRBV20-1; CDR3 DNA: TGCAGTGCTAGTCCGGGATCCACAGATACGCAGTATTTT; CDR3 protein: CSASPGSTDTQYF
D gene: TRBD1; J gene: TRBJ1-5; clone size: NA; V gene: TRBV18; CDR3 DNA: TGTGCCAGCTCCCAGGACAGGGGGAACGATCAGCCCCAGCATTTT; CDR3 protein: CASSQDRGNDQPQHF
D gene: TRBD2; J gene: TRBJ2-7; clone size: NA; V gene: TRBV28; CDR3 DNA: TGTGCCAGCAGCCAACGATCCCTCACTAGCGGGGGTTACGAGCAGTACTTC; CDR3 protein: CASSQRSLTSGGYEQYF
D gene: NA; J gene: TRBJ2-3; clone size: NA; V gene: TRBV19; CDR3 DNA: TGTGCCAGTAGTGTGGGGCCGAGCACAGATACGCAGTATTTT; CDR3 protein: CASSVGPSTDTQYF
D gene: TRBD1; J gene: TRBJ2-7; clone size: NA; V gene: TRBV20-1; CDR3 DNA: TGCAGTGCTAGGGGACAGTACGAGCAGTACTTC; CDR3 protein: CSARGQYEQYF
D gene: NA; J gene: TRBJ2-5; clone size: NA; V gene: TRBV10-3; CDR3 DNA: TGTGCCATCGGGGACACCGGAATCGGAGGAGAGACCCAGTACTTC; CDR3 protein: CAIGDTGIGGETQYF
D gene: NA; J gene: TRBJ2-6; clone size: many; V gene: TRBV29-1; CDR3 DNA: TGCAGCACCTTAGAGACAGTTGGGGCCAACGTCCTGACTTTC; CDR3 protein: CSTLETVGANVLTF
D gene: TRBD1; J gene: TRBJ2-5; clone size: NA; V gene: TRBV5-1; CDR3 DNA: TGCGCCAGCAGCTCCCGACAGGGGGAGACCCAGTACTTC; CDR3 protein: CASSSRQGETQYF
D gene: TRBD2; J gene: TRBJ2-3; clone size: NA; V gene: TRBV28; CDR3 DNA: TGTGCCGGGGGGACTAGCGGGATTGAGGGGAATACGCAGTATTTT; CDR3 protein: CAGGTSGIEGNTQYF
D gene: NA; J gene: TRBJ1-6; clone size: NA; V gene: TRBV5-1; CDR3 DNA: TGCGCCAGCAGCTTGGGCGAAGGGATAGCGTATAATTCACCCCTCCACTTT; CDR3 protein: CASSLGEGIAYNSPLHF
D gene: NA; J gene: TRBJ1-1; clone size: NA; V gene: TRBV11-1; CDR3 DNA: TGTGCCAGCAGCTTGGGAAGGTGGCGGGGGGGCACTGAAGCTTTCTTT; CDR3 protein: CASSLGRWRGGTEAFF
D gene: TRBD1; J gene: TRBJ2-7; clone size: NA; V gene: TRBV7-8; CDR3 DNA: TGTGCCAGCAGCTTGGGACAGGATTATTACGAGCAGTACTTC; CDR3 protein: CASSLGQDYYEQYF
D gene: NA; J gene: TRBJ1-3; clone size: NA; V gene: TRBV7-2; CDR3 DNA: TGTGCCAGCAGCTTAAATGCGGGTCGAATCTCTGGAAACACCATATATTTT; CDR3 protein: CASSLNAGRISGNTIYF
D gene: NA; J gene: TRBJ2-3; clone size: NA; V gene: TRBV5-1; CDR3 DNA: TGCGCCAGCAGCCTAGACGGGATATCAGATACGCAGTATTTT; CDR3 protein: CASSLDGISDTQYF
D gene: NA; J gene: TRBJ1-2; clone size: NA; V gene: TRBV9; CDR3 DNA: TGTGCCAGCAGCGTGGACAGTAACTATGGCTACACCTTC; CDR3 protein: CASSVDSNYGYTF
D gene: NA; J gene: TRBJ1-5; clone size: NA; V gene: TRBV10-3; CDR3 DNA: TGTGCCATCACAGCGGCAGGTAACCAGCCCCAGCATTTT; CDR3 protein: CAITAAGNQPQHF
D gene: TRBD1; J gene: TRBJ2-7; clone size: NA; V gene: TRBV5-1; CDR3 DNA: TGCGCCAGCAGCTCACAGGGGGTCTTGTCCTACGAGCAGTACTTC; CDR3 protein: CASSSQGVLSYEQYF
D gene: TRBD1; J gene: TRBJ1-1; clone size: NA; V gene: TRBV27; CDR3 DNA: TGTGCCAGCAGTGACAGGGGAAGACTGAACACTGAAGCTTTCTTT; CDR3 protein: CASSDRGRLNTEAFF
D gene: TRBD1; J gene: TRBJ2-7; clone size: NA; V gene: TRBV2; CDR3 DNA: TGTGCCAGCAGTGGAGGGGACAGGGATAAGTACTTC; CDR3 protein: CASSGGDRDKYF
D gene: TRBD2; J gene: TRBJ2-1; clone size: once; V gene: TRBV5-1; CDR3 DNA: TGCGCCAGCAGCCGGGGACTAGCGGGGGCCGCGGATGAGCAGTTCTTC; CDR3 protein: CASSRGLAGAADEQFF
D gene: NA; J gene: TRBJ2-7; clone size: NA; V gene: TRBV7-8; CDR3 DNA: TGTGCCAGCAGCGTTTCTACCTACGAGCAGTACTTC; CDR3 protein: CASSVSTYEQYF
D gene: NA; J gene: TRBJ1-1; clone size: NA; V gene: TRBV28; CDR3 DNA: TGTGCCAGCAGTGTATCACAGGGCGTGAACACTGAAGCTTTCTTT; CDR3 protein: CASSVSQGVNTEAFF
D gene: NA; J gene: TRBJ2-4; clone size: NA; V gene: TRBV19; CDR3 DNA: TGTGCCACTACCCCGGGAGCCAAAAACATTCAGTACTTC; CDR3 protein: CATTPGAKNIQYF
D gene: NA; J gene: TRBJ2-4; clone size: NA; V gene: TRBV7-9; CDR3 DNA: TGTGCCAGCAGCTTATCAGGAGGGAACAAAAACATTCAGTACTTC; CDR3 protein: CASSLSGGNKNIQYF
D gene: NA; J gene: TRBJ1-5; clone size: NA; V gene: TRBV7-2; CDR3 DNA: TGTGCCAGCAGCTTAGGACAGGGCAATCAGCCCCAGCATTTT; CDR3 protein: CASSLGQGNQPQHF
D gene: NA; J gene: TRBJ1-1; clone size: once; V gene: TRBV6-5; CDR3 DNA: TGTGCCAGCAGTTGGACAGCCATGAACACTGAAGCTTTCTTT; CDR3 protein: CASSWTAMNTEAFF
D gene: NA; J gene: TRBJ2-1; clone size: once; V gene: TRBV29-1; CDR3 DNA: TGCAGCGTCACTAACCGGCTACAAAATGAGCAGTTCTTC; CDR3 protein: CSVTNRLQNEQFF
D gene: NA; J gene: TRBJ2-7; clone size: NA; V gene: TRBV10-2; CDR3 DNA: TGCGCCAGCAGTGCCGGCACTAGTCACGAGCAGTACTTC; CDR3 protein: CASSAGTSHEQYF
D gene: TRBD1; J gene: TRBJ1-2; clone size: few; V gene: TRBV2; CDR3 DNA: TGTGCCAGCAGCGTAACAGGGGCAGAGGGCTACACCTTC; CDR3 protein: CASSVTGAEGYTF
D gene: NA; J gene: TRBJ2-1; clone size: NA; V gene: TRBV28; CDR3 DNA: TGTGCCAGCAGTTTAAGCCAGGGGAACAATGAGCAGTTCTTC; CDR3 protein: CASSLSQGNNEQFF
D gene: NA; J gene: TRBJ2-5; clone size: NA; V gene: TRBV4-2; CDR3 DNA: TGTGCCAGCAGCCAAGACCCAAACGAGGAGACCCAGTACTTC; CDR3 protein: CASSQDPNEETQYF
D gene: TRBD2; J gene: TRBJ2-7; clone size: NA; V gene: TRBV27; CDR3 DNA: TGTGCCAGCAGTCCCCCCGGGGGACTAGCGGGAGTTGCGAGTTACGAGCAGTACTTC; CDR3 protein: CASSPPGGLAGVASYEQYF
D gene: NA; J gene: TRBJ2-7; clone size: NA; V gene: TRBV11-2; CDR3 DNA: TGTGCCAGCAGCCCCCCCCAGAGACACTACGAGCAGTACTTC; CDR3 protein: CASSPPQRHYEQYF
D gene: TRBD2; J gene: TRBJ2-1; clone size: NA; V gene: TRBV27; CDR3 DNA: TGTGCCAGTACGGGACTAGCGGGAGGTCCCTACAATGAGCAGTTCTTC; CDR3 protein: CASTGLAGGPYNEQFF
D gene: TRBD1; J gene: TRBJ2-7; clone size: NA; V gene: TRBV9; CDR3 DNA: TGTGCCAGCAGCGTTTCAGGGGGCATCGGGTACGAGCAGTACTTC; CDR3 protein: CASSVSGGIGYEQYF
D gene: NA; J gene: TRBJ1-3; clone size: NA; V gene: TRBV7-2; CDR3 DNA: TGTGCCAGCAGCCTGACTCGGAACACCATATATTTT; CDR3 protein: CASSLTRNTIYF
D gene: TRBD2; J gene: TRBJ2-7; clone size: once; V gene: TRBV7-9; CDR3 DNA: TGTGCCAGCAGCTCGAATAGCGGGAGCGAGCAGTACTTC; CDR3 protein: CASSSNSGSEQYF